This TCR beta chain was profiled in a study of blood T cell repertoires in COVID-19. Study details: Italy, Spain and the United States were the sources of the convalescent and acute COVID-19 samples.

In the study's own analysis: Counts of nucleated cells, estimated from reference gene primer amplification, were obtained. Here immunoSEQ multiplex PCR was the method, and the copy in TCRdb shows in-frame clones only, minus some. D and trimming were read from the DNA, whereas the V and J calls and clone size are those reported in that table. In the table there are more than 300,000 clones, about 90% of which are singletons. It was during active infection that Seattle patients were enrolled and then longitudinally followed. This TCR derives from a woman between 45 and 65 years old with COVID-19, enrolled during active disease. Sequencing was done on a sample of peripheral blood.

The CDR3 sequence is CASSLVLAEQYF. The DNA for the CDR3 is TGCGCCAGCAGCTTGGTTTTAGCGGAGCAGTACTTC. The chain is built from TRBV5-1 and TRBJ2-7; a possible D gene is TRBD2 (5 bases). Germline CDR1 and CDR2: SGHRS and YFSETQ. Trimming removed 0 bases at V and 7 bases at J, with 8 bases between. The CDR3 covers 12 residues.